This T cell receptor beta chain was identified during a study of cytomegalovirus exposure and HLA in healthy donors. For the study at large: When 350 to 500 donors were genotyped, roughly 82% of them were found to fall in the Caucasian-associated ancestry cluster.

Germline lookup yields CDR1 MNHEY and CDR2 SMNVEV (reference sequence). Trimming removed 0 bases at V and 0 bases at J, with 12 bases between. This CDR3 comprises 16 residues. PCR was performed using 60 Vbeta and 13 Jbeta primers. Sequencing used immunoSEQ multiplex PCR; TCRdb keeps in-frame clones, though not all of them. Of some 140,000 clones in the sample, about four fifths were seen once. Study-wide points: CMV antigen specificity was confirmed in vitro for a few CMV-associated chains. The authors excluded some V segments, including TRBV6-2 and TRBV6-3, as indistinguishable. It was shown in a later analysis that HLA-associated TCR beta chains were more clonally expanded than other, equally common chains.

This clone has a single count. Its antigen is still unknown. This TCR was sampled from a man aged 25-40 years in good health. The rearrangement joins TRBV27 to TRBJ2-7; no reliable D call. The sample consisted of PBMCs. CDR3 nucleotides: TGTGCCAGCAGTTTATCCCCGTTCCTACTCTCCTACGAGCAGTACTTC. Translation: CASSLSPFLLSYEQYF.